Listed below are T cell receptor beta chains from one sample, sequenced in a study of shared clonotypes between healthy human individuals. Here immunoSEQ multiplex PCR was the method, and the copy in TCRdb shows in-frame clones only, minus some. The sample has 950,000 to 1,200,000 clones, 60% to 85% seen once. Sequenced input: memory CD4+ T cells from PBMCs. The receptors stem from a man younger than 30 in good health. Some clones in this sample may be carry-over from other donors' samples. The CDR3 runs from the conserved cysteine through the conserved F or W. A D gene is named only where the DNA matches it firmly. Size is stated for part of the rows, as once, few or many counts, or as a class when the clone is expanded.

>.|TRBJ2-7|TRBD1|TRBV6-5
TGTGCCAGCAGAACGGGACAGGGATCCTACGAGCAGTACTTC
CASRTGQGSYEQYF
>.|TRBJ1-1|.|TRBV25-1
TGTGCCAGCAGTGTACACGGTGGACAGAACACTGAGGCTTTCTTT
CASSVHGGQNTEAFF
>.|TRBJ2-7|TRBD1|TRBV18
TGTGCCAGCTCACCGGTGGGACAGGGAAGCGAGCAGTACTTC
CASSPVGQGSEQYF
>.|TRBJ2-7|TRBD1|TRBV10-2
TGCGCCATCAGAGGGGGACAGGGGACCTACGAGCAGTACTTC
CAIRGGQGTYEQYF
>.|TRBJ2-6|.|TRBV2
TGTGCCAGCAGGCGACAGAGCTCTGGGGCCAACGTCCTGACTTTC
CASRRQSSGANVLTF
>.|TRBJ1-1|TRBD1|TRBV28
TGTGCCAGCAGTTTCCCGCTCGGAAGGTCCGGGACAGGGAAAGCTTTCTTT
CASSFPLGRSGTGKAFF
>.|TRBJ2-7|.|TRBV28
TGTGCCAGCAGTCCAGGGCCCCTGGGGACGTACGAGCAGTACTTC
CASSPGPLGTYEQYF
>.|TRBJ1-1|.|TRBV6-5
TGTGCCAGCAGGTTGTCAGTCCTGAACACTGAAGCTTTCTTT
CASRLSVLNTEAFF
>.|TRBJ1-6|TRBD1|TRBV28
TGTGCCAGCAGTCCCCTGGGACAGGGCAATTCACCCCTCCACTTT
CASSPLGQGNSPLHF
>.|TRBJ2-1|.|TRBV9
TGTGCCAGCAGCGTAGAGATAGGAGCCTACAATGAGCAGTTCTTC
CASSVEIGAYNEQFF
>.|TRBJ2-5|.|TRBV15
TGTGCCACCAGCAGAGATTGGCAAGAGACCCAGTACTTC
CATSRDWQETQYF
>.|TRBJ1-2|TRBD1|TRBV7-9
TGTGCCAGCAGCCAGGACCTTGGACAGGGTTATGGCTACACCTTC
CASSQDLGQGYGYTF
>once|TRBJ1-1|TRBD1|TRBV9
TGTGCCAGCAGCCCCACCGGACAGGGCAACACTGAAGCTTTCTTT
CASSPTGQGNTEAFF
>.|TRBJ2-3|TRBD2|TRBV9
TGTGCCAGCAGCGCCGGGACTAGCGGGAGGCGGGGCACAGATACGCAGTATTTT
CASSAGTSGRRGTDTQYF
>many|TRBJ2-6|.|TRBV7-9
TGTGCCAGCAGCTACGGGCGGCAGGGGCTCTCTGGGGCCAACGTCCTGACTTTC
CASSYGRQGLSGANVLTF
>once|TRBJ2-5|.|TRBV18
TGTGCCAGCTCACCGCCCTCCGGGGAGACCCAGTACTTC
CASSPPSGETQYF
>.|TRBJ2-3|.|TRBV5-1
TGCGCCAGCAGCTCCTACACTCTCTTGAGCACAGATACGCAGTATTTT
CASSSYTLLSTDTQYF
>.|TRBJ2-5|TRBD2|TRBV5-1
TGCGCCAGCAGCTTGACGGGGGGTTCATTGGGTCAAGAGACCCAGTACTTC
CASSLTGGSLGQETQYF
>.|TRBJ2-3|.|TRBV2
TGTGCCAGCAATTGGGCTAGCGGCACAGATACGCAGTATTTT
CASNWASGTDTQYF
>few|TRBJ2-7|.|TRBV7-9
TGTGCCAGCAGCTTAGGGGACAAGAGCTCCTACGAGCAGTACTTC
CASSLGDKSSYEQYF
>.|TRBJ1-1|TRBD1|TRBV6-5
TGTGCCAGCAGTTACTTACAGGGGGCGGTGACTGAAGCTTTCTTT
CASSYLQGAVTEAFF
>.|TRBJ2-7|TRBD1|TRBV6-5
TGTGCCAGCAGTTCCTCTCCGACAGGGCGTCGCGAGCAGTACTTC
CASSSSPTGRREQYF